This TCR beta chain derives from a study of CD8+CD57+ T cells in acquired aplastic anemia. Profiles of TCR beta VDJ and CDR3 were generated from a genomic DNA template. TCRdb ran MiXCR on the reads and lists one entry per CDR3 protein. Found here are around 190,000 distinct CDR3 sequences, less than 65% of them singletons; the top ten hold 16%. The V gene's germline CDR1 is MDHEN and CDR2 SYDVKM. The V and J ends lost 3 bases and 1 base respectively, with 13 bases between them. The CDR3 is 15 amino acids. In its sample, this clonotype was seen a few times. Sample: sorted CD4+, CD8+, or CD8+CD57+ T cells (not recorded which) from PBMCs. The source is a human donor in good health, serving as a control. The chain recombines TRBV28 with TRBJ2-7; unclear D gene. The CDR3 spells CASSFNYVLSYEQYF. CDR3 DNA sequence: TGTGCCAGCAGTTTTAATTATGTTCTTTCCTACGAGCAGTACTTC. The full variable domain, rest sourced from reference TRBV28 and TRBJ2-7, is DVKVTQSSRYLVKRTGEKVFLECVQDMDHENMFWYRQDPGLGLRLIYFSYDVKMKEKGDIPEGYSVSREKKERFSLILESASTNQTSMYLCASSFNYVLSYEQYFGPGTRLTVT.